The 5 T cell receptor beta chains below were found in one sample sequenced in a study of control samples from healthy donors and cancer patients. Profiled with immunoSEQ multiplex PCR; TCRdb holds only in-frame clones, not every one. Of about 79,000 clones listed, approximately 93% are singletons. Sequenced input: PBMCs. All receptors come from a woman between 35 and 50 years old with lung cancer.

The rearrangement uses TRBV7-9 and TRBJ2-5, with D perhaps assigned TRBD1 or TRBD2 (6 bases each). Germline V gene data show CDR1 as SEHNR and CDR2 as FQNEAQ (reference sequence). Trimming removed 4 bases at V and 4 bases at J, with 16 bases between. The CDR3 loop spans 15 amino acids. CDR3 region: CASSSGRGLVETQYF. Written as DNA, the CDR3 is TGTGCCAGCAGCTCCGGCCGGGGGCTGGTAGAGACCCAGTACTTC.

This rearrangement joins TRBV2 to TRBJ1-4; D ambiguous. The V gene's germline CDR1 is SNHLY and CDR2 FYNNEI. The length of the CDR3 is 15 residues. V was clipped by 8 bases and J by 0 bases, with 13 bases between them. CDR3 amino acids: CASGRPGATNEKLFF. CDR3 nucleotide sequence: TGTGCCAGCGGCCGGCCGGGCGCAACTAATGAAAAACTGTTTTTT.

The chain links TRBV2 to TRBJ1-2; TRBD1 aligns across 9 bases. J gave up 6 bases and V 6 bases, and 8 bases lay outside the gene matches. This CDR3 has 14 residues. CDR1 is SNHLY, CDR2 FYNNEI, per germline. The CDR3 region has the DNA TGTGCCAGCAGCGGGACAGGGATAATGAATGGCTACACCTTC. The encoded protein is CASSGTGIMNGYTF.

This chain links TRBV15 with TRBJ1-2; 11 bases line up with TRBD1. J lost 8 bases, V lost 2 bases, and 4 bases had no gene match. CDR3 size: 14 residues. Germline loops: CDR1 LNHNV, CDR2 YYDKDF (reference sequence). CDR3: CATSRTRTGGGYTF. The CDR3 DNA reads as TGTGCCACCAGCAGAACCCGGACAGGGGGCGGCTACACCTTC.

The chain links TRBV18 to TRBJ2-5; 9 bases line up with TRBD2. Germline V gene lookup returns CDR1 KGHSH and CDR2 LQKENI. The CDR3 sequence is 15 residues long. V lost 4 bases and J lost 0; bases outside the gene matches: 3. CDR3 nucleotide sequence: TGTGCCAGCTCACAGCGGGGGGTGTACCAAGAGACCCAGTACTTC. Protein product: CASSQRGVYQETQYF. Full variable domain (rest looked up from reference TRBV18 and TRBJ2-5): NAGVMQNPRHLVRRRGQEARLRCSPMKGHSHVYWYRQLPEEGLKFMVYLQKENIIDESGMPKERFSAEFPKEGPSILRIQQVVRGDSAAYFCASSQRGVYQETQYFGPGTRLLVL.